This T cell receptor (beta chain) originates from a study of blood T cell repertoires in COVID-19. Here immunoSEQ multiplex PCR was the method, and the copy in TCRdb shows in-frame clones only, minus some. The top ten hold about 2.2% of the sample, which has roughly 280,000 clones, about nine tenths seen once. CDR3 size: 14 residues. CDR1 and CDR2 from the germline V gene are LNHDA and SQIVND (reference sequence). V shed 1 base and J 1 base; nucleotides not matched to a gene: 0. The specimen was peripheral blood. The TCR was taken from a woman in her forties or fifties who had recovered from COVID-19. V is TRBV19 and J is TRBJ1-2; 7 positions match TRBD1. As DNA, the CDR3 is TGTGCCAGTAGTATAGGGGACAGTAACTATGGCTACACCTTC. Translating it yields CASSIGDSNYGYTF.